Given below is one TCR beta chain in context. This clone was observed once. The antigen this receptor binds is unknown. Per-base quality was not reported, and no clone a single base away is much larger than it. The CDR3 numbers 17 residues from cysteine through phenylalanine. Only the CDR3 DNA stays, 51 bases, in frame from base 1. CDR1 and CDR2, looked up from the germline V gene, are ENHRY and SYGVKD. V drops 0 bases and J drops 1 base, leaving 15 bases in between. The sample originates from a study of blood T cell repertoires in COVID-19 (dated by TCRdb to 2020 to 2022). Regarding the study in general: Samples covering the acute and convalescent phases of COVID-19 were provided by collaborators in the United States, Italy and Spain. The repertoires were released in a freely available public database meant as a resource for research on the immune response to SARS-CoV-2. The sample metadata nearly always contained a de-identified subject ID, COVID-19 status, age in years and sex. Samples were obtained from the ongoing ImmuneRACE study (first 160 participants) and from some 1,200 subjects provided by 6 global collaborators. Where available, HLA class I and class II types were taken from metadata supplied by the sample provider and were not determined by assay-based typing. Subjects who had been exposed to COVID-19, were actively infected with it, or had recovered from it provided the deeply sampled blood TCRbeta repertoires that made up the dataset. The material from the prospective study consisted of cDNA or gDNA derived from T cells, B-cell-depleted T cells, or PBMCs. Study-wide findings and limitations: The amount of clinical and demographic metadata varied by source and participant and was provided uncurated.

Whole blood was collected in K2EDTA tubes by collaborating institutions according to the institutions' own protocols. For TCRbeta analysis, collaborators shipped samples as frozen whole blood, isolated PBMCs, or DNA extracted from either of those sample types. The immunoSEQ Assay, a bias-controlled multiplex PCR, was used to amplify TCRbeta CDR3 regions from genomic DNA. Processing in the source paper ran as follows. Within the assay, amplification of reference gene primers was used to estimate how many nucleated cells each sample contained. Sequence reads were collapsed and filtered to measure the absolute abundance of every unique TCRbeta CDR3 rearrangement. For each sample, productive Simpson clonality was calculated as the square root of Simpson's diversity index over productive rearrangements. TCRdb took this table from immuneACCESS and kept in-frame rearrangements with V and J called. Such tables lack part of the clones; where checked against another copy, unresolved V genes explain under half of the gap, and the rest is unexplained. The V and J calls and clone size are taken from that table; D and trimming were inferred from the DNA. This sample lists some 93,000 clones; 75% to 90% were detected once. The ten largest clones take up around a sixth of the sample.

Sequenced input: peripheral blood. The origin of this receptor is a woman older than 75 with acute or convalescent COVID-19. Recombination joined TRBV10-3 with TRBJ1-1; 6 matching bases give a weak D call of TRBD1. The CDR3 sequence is CAISESWGGQGNTEAFF. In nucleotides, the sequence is TGTGCCATCAGTGAGTCATGGGGGGGGCAGGGGAACACTGAAGCTTTCTTT.